This TCR beta chain stems from a study of blood T cell repertoires in COVID-19. Study-level information: Spain, Italy and the United States supplied samples that represented acute and convalescent COVID-19. PBMCs, B-cell-depleted T cells, or T cells provided the cDNA or gDNA that made up the material.

In the study's own analysis: Counts of nucleated cells, estimated from reference gene primer amplification, were obtained. The repertoire was sequenced with immunoSEQ multiplex PCR; TCRdb's copy has only in-frame clones and lacks some. V, J and clone size are those of that table, while D and trimming were read from the DNA. The table lists under 350,000 clones, approximately 82% of them singletons. CDR1 is MGHDK and CDR2 is SYGVNS in the germline V gene. This CDR3 region has 15 residues. V lost 4 bases to trimming and J lost 5 bases; unmatched junction nucleotides: 10. This clone was recorded once. Material for sequencing was peripheral blood. The gene calls are TRBV25-1 and TRBJ1-2; 7 bases are shared with TRBD1. The TCR originated in a man in his sixties who had recovered from COVID-19. Here the CDR3 reads CASSGATGLTYGYTF. CDR3 sequence (DNA): TGTGCCAGCAGTGGAGCGACAGGGCTTACGTATGGCTACACCTTC.